The entry that follows covers one T cell receptor beta chain sequence. The target antigen is unknown. The sample comes from a study of T cell responses to AZD1222 COVID-19 vaccine. Study-wide results and limits: Distributed over spike, vaccine-associated CD4 TCRs predominated at 160-218 and 743-854. Two doses of AZD1222 preceded a rise in Spike-specific TCR breadth and depth. It should be noted that donors were predominantly white British and more often female, and clonal diversity was possibly underestimated. Repertoire sampling was restricted to post-peak T cell response timepoints.

Some clones are missing from TCRdb's copy, which holds only in-frame ones; the method was immunoSEQ multiplex PCR. The table has about 140,000 clones, 89% seen once. Germline values: CDR1 SGHDT, CDR2 YYEEEE. The CDR3 extends over 16 amino acids. Deletions cut 3 bases from V and 7 bases from J, with 21 bases between. This sequence was found in an adult in good health. This sample comprised peripheral blood, obtained on day 0 of AZD1222 vaccination. The chain uses TRBV5-6 and TRBJ2-3; D might be TRBD2 (6 bases). CDR3: CASSSGGASAVHTQYF. The DNA of the CDR3 is TGTGCCAGCAGCTCCGGGGGTGCTAGCGCGGTCCATACGCAGTATTTT.